Here is one T cell receptor beta chain with its context. Its antigen is not known. Assay: immunoSEQ multiplex PCR; the TCRdb copy retains only in-frame clones and omits some. The sample has approximately 71,000 clones, around 80% seen once. These data are taken from a study of T cell responses to AZD1222 COVID-19 vaccine. Findings of the study overall: Donor demographics were predominantly white British with a female majority; clonal diversity may be underestimated. Every sample of the repertoires postdated the peak T cell response.

The CDR3 covers 14 residues. V was pared by 0 bases and J by 1 base, with 7 bases between. Germline V gene data show CDR1 as SGDLS and CDR2 as YYNGEE. J is TRBJ1-1 and V is TRBV9; unclear D gene. This sample comprised peripheral blood, obtained on day 0 of AZD1222 vaccination. The origin of this receptor is an adult in good health. CDR3 residues: CASSVGQANTEAFF. The CDR3 region has the DNA TGTGCCAGCAGCGTAGGTCAAGCGAACACTGAAGCTTTCTTT.